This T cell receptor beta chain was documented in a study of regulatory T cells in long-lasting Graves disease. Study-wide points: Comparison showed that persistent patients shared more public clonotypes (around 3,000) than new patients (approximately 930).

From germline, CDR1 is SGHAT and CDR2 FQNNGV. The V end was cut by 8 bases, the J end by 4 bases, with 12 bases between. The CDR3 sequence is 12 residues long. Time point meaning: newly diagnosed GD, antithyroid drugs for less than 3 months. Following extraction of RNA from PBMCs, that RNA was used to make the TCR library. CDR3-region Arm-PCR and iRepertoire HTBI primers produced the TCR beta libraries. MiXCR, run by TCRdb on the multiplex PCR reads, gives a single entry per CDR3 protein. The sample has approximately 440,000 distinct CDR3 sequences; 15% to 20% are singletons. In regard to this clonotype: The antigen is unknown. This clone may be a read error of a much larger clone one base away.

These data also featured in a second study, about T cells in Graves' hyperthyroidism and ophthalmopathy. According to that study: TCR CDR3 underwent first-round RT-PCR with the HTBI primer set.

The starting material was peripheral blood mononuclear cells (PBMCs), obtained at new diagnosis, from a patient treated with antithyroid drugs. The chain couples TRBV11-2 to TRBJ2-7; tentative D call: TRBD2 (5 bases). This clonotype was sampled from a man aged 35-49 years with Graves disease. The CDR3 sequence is CASGLWEYEQYF. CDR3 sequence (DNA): TGTGCCAGCGGCCTCTGGGAGTACGAGCAGTACTTC.